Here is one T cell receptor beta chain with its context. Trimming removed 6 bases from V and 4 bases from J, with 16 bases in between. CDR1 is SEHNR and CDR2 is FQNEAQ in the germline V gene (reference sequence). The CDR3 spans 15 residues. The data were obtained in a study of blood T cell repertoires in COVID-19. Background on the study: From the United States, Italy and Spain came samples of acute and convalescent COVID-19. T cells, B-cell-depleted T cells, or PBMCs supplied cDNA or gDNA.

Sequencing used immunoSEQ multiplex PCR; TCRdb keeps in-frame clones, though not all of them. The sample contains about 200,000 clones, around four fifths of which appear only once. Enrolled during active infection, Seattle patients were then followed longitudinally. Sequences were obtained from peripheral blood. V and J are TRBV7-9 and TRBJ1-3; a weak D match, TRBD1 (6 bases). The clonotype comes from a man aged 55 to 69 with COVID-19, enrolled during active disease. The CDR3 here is CASSYIGTLGNTIYF. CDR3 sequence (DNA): TGTGCCAGCAGTTACATCGGGACACTAGGAAACACCATATATTTT.